The clone carrying this T cell receptor (beta chain) was seen more than once but under ten times. Its antigen is unidentified. TCRdb processed the 5' RACE reads anew with MiXCR; each CDR3 protein has one entry. In the table there are some 450,000 distinct CDR3 sequences, roughly 17% of which are singletons. J was trimmed by 3 bases and V by 6 bases; bases with no gene match: 7. The germline V gene encodes CDR1 MDHEN and CDR2 SYDVKM. The CDR3 runs to 15 residues. This sample was included in a study of CD8 T cells in ankylosing spondylitis. General observations from the study: Enrichment of disease-linked clones was reportedly significant in matched ankylosing spondylitis synovial fluid. In ankylosing spondylitis blood, a motif of fewer than 10 highly homologous TCR beta variants appeared characteristic.

The sample was blood, either unsorted or a sorted T cell fraction (not recorded which). The rearrangement uses TRBV28 and TRBJ2-1; TRBD2 agrees at 8 bases. The TCR originated in a male donor with ankylosing spondylitis. The CDR3 region has the DNA TGTGCCAGCAGAGTAGCGGGGAAATACTACAATGAGCAGTTCTTC. Encoded protein: CASRVAGKYYNEQFF.